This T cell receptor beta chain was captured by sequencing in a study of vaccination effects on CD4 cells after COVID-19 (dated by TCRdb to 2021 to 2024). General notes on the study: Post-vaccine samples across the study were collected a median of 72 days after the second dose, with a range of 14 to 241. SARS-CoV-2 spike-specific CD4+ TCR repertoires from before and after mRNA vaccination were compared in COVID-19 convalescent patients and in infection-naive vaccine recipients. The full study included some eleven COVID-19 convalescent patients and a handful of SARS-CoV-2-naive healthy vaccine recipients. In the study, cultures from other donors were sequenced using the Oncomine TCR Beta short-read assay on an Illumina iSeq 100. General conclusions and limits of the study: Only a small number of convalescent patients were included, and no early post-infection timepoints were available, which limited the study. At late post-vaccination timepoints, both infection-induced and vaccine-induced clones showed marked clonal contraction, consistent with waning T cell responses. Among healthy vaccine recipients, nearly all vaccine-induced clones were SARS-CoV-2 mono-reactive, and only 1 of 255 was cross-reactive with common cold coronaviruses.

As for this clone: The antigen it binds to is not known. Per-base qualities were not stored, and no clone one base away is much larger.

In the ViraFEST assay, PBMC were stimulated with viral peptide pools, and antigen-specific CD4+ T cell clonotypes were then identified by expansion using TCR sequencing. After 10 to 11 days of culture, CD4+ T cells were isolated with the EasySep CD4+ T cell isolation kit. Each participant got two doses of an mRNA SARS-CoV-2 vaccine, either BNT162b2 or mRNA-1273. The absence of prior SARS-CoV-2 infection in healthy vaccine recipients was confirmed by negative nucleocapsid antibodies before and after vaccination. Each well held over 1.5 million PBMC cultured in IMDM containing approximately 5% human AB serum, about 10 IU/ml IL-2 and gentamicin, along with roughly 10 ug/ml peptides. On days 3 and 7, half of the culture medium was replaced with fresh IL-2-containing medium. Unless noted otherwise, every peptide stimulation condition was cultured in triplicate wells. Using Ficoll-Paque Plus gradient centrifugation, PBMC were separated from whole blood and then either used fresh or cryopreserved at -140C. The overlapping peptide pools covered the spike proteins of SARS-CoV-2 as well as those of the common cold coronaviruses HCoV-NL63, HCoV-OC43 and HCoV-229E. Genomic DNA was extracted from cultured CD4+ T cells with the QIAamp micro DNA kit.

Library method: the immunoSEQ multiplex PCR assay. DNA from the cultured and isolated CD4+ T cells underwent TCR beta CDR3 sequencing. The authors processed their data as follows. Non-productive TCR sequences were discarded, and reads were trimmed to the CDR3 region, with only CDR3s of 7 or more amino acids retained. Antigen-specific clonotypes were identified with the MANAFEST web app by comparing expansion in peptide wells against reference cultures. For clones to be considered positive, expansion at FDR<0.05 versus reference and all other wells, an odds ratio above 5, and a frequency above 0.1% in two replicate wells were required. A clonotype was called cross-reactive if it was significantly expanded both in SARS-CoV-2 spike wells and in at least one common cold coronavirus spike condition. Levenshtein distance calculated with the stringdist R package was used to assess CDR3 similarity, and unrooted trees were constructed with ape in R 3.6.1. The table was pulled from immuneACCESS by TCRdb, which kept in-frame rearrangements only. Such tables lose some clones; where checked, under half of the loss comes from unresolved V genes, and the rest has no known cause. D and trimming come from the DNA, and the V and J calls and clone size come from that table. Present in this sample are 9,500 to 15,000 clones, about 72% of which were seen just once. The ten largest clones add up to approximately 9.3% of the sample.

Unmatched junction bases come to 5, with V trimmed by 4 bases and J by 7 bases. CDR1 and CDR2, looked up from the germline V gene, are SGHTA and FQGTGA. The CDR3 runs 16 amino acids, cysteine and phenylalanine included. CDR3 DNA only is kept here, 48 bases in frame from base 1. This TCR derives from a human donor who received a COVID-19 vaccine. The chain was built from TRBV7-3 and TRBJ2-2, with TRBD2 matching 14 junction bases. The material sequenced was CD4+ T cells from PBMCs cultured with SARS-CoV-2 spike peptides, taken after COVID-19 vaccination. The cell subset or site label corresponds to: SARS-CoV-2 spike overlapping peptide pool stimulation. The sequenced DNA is TGTGCCAGCAGCTCGACTAGCGGGGGGGCCGGCGGGGAGCTGTTTTTT. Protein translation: CASSSTSGGAGGELFF. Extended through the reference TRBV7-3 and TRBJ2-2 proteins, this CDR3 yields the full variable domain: GAGVSQTPSNKVTEKGKYVELRCDPISGHTALYWYRQSLGQGPEFLIYFQGTGAADDSGLPNDRFFAVRPEGSVSTLKIQRTERGDSAVYLCASSSTSGGAGGELFFGEGSRLTVL.